This TCR beta chain emerged from a study of blood T cell repertoires in COVID-19. Overall study context: Some COVID-19 samples were acute and others convalescent; all came from the United States, Italy and Spain. T cells, B-cell-depleted T cells, or PBMCs provided the cDNA or gDNA that served as material.

V was shortened by 5 bases and J by 3 bases, with 8 bases between the two germline ends. The CDR3 contains 13 residues. Germline V CDR1 and CDR2: SGHTA, FQGTGA. Original methodology: By means of reference gene primer amplification, nucleated cell counts were estimated. Profiling relied on immunoSEQ multiplex PCR, and the TCRdb table lists in-frame clones only, not all of them. V, J and clone size derive from that table, while D and trimming were established from the DNA sequence. Of approximately 100,000 clones in the sample, 92% were seen once. Sequenced sample: peripheral blood. The sequence was obtained from a man between 50 and 59 years old with active COVID-19. The chain couples TRBV7-3 to TRBJ1-5, with D hard to call. The CDR3 bases are TGTGCCAGCAGCCTCGAGTACAATCAGCCCCAGCATTTT. Its protein is CASSLEYNQPQHF.